Shown below are 10 T cell receptor beta chains from a single sample sequenced in a study of blood T cell repertoires in COVID-19 (dated by TCRdb to the early 2020s). Preparation of the library involved the immunoSEQ multiplex PCR assay. TCRdb provides this immuneACCESS table in a form limited to in-frame rearrangements. Some clones are lacking; in checked studies, under half of them reflect an unresolved V gene, and why the rest are absent is not known. Present in this sample are roughly 120,000 clones, around 87% of which were seen just once. The top ten clonotypes cover roughly 2.2% of the sample. Sequencing used peripheral blood. The receptors come from a woman in her forties or fifties with acute or convalescent COVID-19.

This chain joins TRBV24-1 and TRBJ1-2; no clear D. The CDR3 has 13 amino acids. Germline CDR1 is KGHDR and CDR2 is SFDVKD. V was trimmed by 2 bases and J by 4 bases, leaving 7 bases between them. CDR3 DNA sequence: TGTGCCACCAGTGATTCCGGGGTCTATGGCTACACCTTC. This translates into CATSDSGVYGYTF.

V gene TRBV11-2 combines with J gene TRBJ2-1; 9 positions agree with TRBD1. Trimming cost V 1 base and J 2 bases; bases outside gene matches: 0. This CDR3 is built from 15 residues. Per germline, CDR1 SGHAT and CDR2 FQNNGV. The CDR3: CASSLGTGAYNEQFF. Written as DNA, the CDR3 is TGTGCCAGCAGCTTAGGGACAGGGGCCTACAATGAGCAGTTCTTC.

This chain links TRBV6-2 or TRBV6-3 with TRBJ1-2, with a tentative D call TRBD1 (6 bases). The CDR3 length is 14 residues. V lost 0 bases and J lost 6, with 11 bases in between. The germline CDR1 and CDR2 sequences are MNHEY and SVGEGT. CDR3 residues: CASSYSISGDGYTF. The CDR3 nucleotides read TGTGCCAGCAGTTACTCGATATCAGGGGATGGCTACACCTTC.

J is TRBJ1-2 and V is TRBV7-9; 7 nucleotides agree with TRBD1. The CDR3 is 13 residues long. J was trimmed by 4 bases and V by 4 bases; bases with no gene match: 3. Germline CDR1 SEHNR, CDR2 FQNEAQ (reference sequence). CDR3 loop: CASSYRDSYGYTF. CDR3 DNA: TGTGCCAGCAGCTACCGGGACAGCTATGGCTACACCTTC.

The chain uses TRBV5-4 and TRBJ2-5, with D possibly TRBD2 on 7 matching bases. V was clipped by 4 bases and J by 1 base, with 14 bases between them. Germline V gene data show CDR1 as SGHNT and CDR2 as YYREEE (reference sequence). The CDR3 is made up of 15 amino acids. CDR3 DNA sequence: TGTGCCAGCAGCCTAGGGGGGGGATCCCAAGAGACCCAGTACTTC. This codes for CASSLGGGSQETQYF. Drawing the rest from reference TRBV5-4 and TRBJ2-5, the complete variable domain is ETGVTQSPTHLIKTRGQQVTLRCSSQSGHNTVSWYQQALGQGPQFIFQYYREEENGRGNFPPRFSGLQFPNYSSELNVNALELDDSALYLCASSLGGGSQETQYFGPGTRLLVL.

V usage is TRBV7-9 and J usage is TRBJ1-1; no clear D gene. Trimming stripped 1 base from V and 0 bases from J, with 3 bases between. The germline gives CDR1 SEHNR, CDR2 FQNEAQ (reference sequence). This CDR3 is 13 amino acids long. The CDR3 sequence is CASSLDLNTEAFF. The CDR3 coding sequence is TGTGCCAGCAGCTTAGACTTGAACACTGAAGCTTTCTTT.

The J gene is TRBJ1-1, the V gene TRBV18, with 7 bases matching TRBD1. The V gene's germline CDR1 is KGHSH and CDR2 LQKENI. V was pared by 4 bases and J by 4 bases, with 6 bases of the junction left unmatched. The CDR3 is 14 residues long. This chain's CDR3 is CASSLGQAGTEAFF. The CDR3 nucleotides read TGTGCCAGCTCACTAGGACAGGCGGGCACTGAAGCTTTCTTT.

The V call is TRBV6-2 or TRBV6-3, the J call TRBJ2-5; TRBD2 matches at 8 bases. The CDR3 has 15 amino acids. Germline V CDR1 and CDR2: MNHEY, SVGEGT. V was clipped by 3 bases and J by 1 base; unmatched bases: 4. In nucleotides, the CDR3 is TGTGCCAGCAGTTATATAGCGGGAAGCCAAGAGACCCAGTACTTC. Translated, it gives CASSYIAGSQETQYF.

The rearrangement uses TRBV3-1 (or the pseudogene TRBV3-2) and TRBJ1-1; a possible D gene is TRBD1 (5 bases). Germline assignment: CDR1 LGHDT and CDR2 YNNKEL (reference sequence). This CDR3 comprises 13 residues. Trimming left V 3 bases short and J 4 bases short, with 9 bases between. The DNA of the CDR3 is TGTGCCAGCAGCCACCTGGGGGGCACTGAAGCTTTCTTT. It encodes CASSHLGGTEAFF.

The chain links TRBV11-2 to TRBJ2-7; 11 nucleotides align to TRBD2. Germline V CDR1 and CDR2: SGHAT, FQNNGV. The CDR3 length is 15 residues. Germline trimming cut 5 bases from V and 4 bases from J; bases unmatched to any gene: 7. CDR3 in DNA: TGTGCCAGCAGCAACGTTCTAGCGGGGGGATACGAGCAGTACTTC. Translated, it gives CASSNVLAGGYEQYF.